This TCR beta chain was observed in a study of CD8 T cells in Susac syndrome. Germline loops: CDR1 LGHNA, CDR2 YNFKEQ. Between the trimmed V and J ends, which lost 3 bases and 4 bases, there was a span of 15 bases. This CDR3 has 15 residues. RNA, at about 0.5 to 1 ug, was reverse transcribed with random hexamers. TCR beta CDR3 was amplified by immunoSEQ covering 54 Vbeta and 13 Jbeta. TCRdb re-derived calls from the immunoSEQ multiplex PCR reads in MiXCR, one entry per CDR3 protein. The sample records around 170,000 distinct CDR3 sequences, nearly 97% being singletons. Sequencing was performed on CD4+ T cells from PBMCs. This TCR was recovered from a human donor with Susac syndrome. The V gene is TRBV4-2, the J gene TRBJ1-1; the D is unclear. For the CDR3, the DNA is TGTGCCAGCAGCCAGGAATCCTCGAGGCGCACTGAAGCTTTCTTT. It codes for CASSQESSRRTEAFF.